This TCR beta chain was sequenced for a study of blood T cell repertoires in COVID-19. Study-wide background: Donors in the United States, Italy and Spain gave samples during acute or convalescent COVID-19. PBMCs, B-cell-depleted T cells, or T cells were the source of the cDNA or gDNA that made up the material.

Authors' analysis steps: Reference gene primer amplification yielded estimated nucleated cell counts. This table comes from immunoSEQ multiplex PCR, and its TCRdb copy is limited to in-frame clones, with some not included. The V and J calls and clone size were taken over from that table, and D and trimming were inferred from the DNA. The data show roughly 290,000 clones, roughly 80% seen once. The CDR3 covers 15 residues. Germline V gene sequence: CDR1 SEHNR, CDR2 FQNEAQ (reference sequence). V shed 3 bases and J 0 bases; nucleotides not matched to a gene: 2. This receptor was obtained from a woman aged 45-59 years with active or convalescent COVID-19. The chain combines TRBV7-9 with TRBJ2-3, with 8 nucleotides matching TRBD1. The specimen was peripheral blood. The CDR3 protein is CASSFGDRSTDTQYF. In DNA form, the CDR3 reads TGTGCCAGCAGCTTTGGGGACAGGAGCACAGATACGCAGTATTTT.